This is a list of T cell receptor beta chains from one sample in a study of neurological immune-mediated disorders. Each CDR3 protein is one row after TCRdb ran MiXCR on the 5' RACE reads. This sample has approximately 44,000 distinct CDR3 sequences, with 5.8% found just once. Sequencing was performed on CD4+ T cells from blood. These receptor sequences come from a woman aged 18-29 years with multiple sclerosis. CDR3s include the opening cysteine and the closing phenylalanine or tryptophan. The D gene is left open where the match is weak. Not all rows give a size; the values are once, few, many and, for expanded clones, a class.

V,size,J,D,DNA,CDR3
TRBV18,.,TRBJ2-1,TRBD2,TGTGCCAGCTCACCCGGGACTAGGTACAATGAGCAGTTCTTC,CASSPGTRYNEQFF
TRBV4-3,many,TRBJ1-6,.,TGCGCCAGCAGCCAAGATTATTACGGGGAGGTGGATTCACCCCTCCACTTT,CASSQDYYGEVDSPLHF
TRBV18,.,TRBJ1-1,.,TGTGCCAGCTCAGAAGACGCCAAAGTGTCGGCTTTCTTT,CASSEDAKVSAFF
TRBV5-5,many,TRBJ1-5,.,TGTGCCAGCAGCTCACGAACAGGGACCTATCAGCCCCAGCATTTT,CASSSRTGTYQPQHF
TRBV5-1,many,TRBJ2-7,.,TGCGCCAGCAGCTTAGAGCAGGGGGGATACGAGCAGTACTTC,CASSLEQGGYEQYF
TRBV20-1,many,TRBJ2-2,.,TGCAGTGCTAGAGATTCTACGGCCGGGGAGCTGTTTTTT,CSARDSTAGELFF
TRBV5-1,many,TRBJ2-2,TRBD2,TGCGCCAGCAGCTTGAGGCAACCGGGGGGGGGCCAGTCCGGGGAGCTGTTTTTT,CASSLRQPGGGQSGELFF
TRBV7-9,.,TRBJ1-2,TRBD1,TGTGCCAGCAGCCCATGGACAGGGGGAGGTGGCTACACCTTC,CASSPWTGGGGYTF
TRBV3-1,many,TRBJ2-5,TRBD1,TGTGCCAGCAGCCAAGTACAGGGGGTAGAGCCCCCACAAGAGACCCAGTACTTC,CASSQVQGVEPPQETQYF
TRBV12-3/TRBV12-4,many,TRBJ2-3,.,TGTGCCAGCAGTTTCGTAAGCACAGATACGCAGTATTTT,CASSFVSTDTQYF
TRBV4-3,many,TRBJ1-5,TRBD1,TGCGCCAGCAGCCCAGCCCCACAGGGGAATCAGCCCCAGCATTTT,CASSPAPQGNQPQHF
TRBV20-1,many,TRBJ2-3,TRBD2,TGCAGTGCGCACGCGGGGGGGAGCACAGATACGCAGTATTTT,CSAHAGGSTDTQYF
TRBV29-1,many,TRBJ1-1,.,TGCAGCGTTGACGGACGGGACACTGAAGCTTTCTTT,CSVDGRDTEAFF
TRBV5-1,many,TRBJ1-4,.,TGCGCCAGCAGCTTGCGGGCTACGGATGAAAAACTGTTTTTT,CASSLRATDEKLFF
TRBV20-1,many,TRBJ1-1,.,TGCAGTGCTAGAGAAGGGGGAAACACTGAAGCTTTCTTT,CSAREGGNTEAFF
TRBV30,few,TRBJ1-5,TRBD1,TGTGCCTGGAGCCGGGACAGGTCTGGTGGTAGCAATCAGCCCCAGCATTTT,CAWSRDRSGGSNQPQHF
TRBV5-1,many,TRBJ2-2,TRBD1,TGCGCCAGCAGCTTGGAAGTGACAGGGGAACTTAACACCGGGGAGCTGTTTTTT,CASSLEVTGELNTGELFF
TRBV24-1,.,TRBJ1-2,.,TGTGCCACCAGTGGAGACTCTAACTATGGCTACACCTTC,CATSGDSNYGYTF
TRBV18,.,TRBJ2-1,.,TGTGCCAGCTCTTCTGCCGGGACTGTCTACAATGAGCAGTTCTTC,CASSSAGTVYNEQFF
TRBV5-1,many,TRBJ1-1,.,TGCGCCAGCAGCTTGGAGGGGTTCAACACTGAAGCTTTCTTT,CASSLEGFNTEAFF
TRBV5-1,many,TRBJ2-7,TRBD1,TGCGCCAGCAGCTTGGGGACAGGGAGGCACTACGAGCAGTACTTC,CASSLGTGRHYEQYF
TRBV5-1,many,TRBJ1-1,.,TGCGCCAGCAGCTTGGAGGCGAGTAGCACTGAAGCTTTCTTT,CASSLEASSTEAFF
TRBV5-5,many,TRBJ1-5,.,TGTGCCAGCAGCTTGGGGGGGAATCGCCCCCAGCATTTT,CASSLGGNRPQHF
TRBV5-1,many,TRBJ2-5,TRBD2,TGCGCCAGCAGCCCCAGCGGGAGCTTCGGCGAGACCCAGTACTTC,CASSPSGSFGETQYF
TRBV28,many,TRBJ1-2,TRBD1,TGTGCCAGCAGTAGGGCCAGGGGGCAAGGCTACACCTTC,CASSRARGQGYTF
TRBV6-5,many,TRBJ2-1,TRBD2,TGTGCCAGCAGCCGGGACTATAATAATGAGCAGTTCTTC,CASSRDYNNEQFF